These 7 T cell receptor beta chains came from one sample sequenced in a study of immune aging and cytomegalovirus after organ transplant. The antigens of these receptors remain unknown. BD Rhapsody targeted mRNA and AbSeq chemistry was used for microwell cell capture and library preparation. MiXCR was run by TCRdb on the single-cell sequencing reads, yielding one entry per CDR3 protein. The profile shows around 21,000 distinct CDR3 sequences, roughly a third of them singletons. Described time point: five sample-tagged time points from pre-transplant (day -1) to day 368 post-transplant, pooled. Here the sequenced sample was CMV peptide-activated CD4+ and CD8+ T cells sorted from blood, taken at five time points, pooled. Subset indicated: sorted CD8+CD137+ and CD4+CD154+ T cells after about 12 h CMV IE-1 peptide stimulation. The source is a female donor who had a heart transplant and CMV viremia.

This sequence joins TRBV30 and TRBJ2-7; 9 nucleotides match TRBD2. The CDR3 has 16 residues. The germline V gene encodes CDR1 GTSNPN and CDR2 SVGIG (reference sequence). Losses at the gene ends were 8 bases for V and 3 bases for J; bases not matched to a gene: 17. The CDR3 protein is CAGRGGLAGMSYEQYF. CDR3 in DNA: TGTGCCGGAAGGGGGGGGCTAGCGGGAATGAGCTACGAGCAGTACTTC.

For this clonotype: At one of its ends the junction is not consistent with the germline gene, which may arise from a read error. J is TRBJ1-4 and V is TRBV4-3, with 7 bases lining up with TRBD1. The CDR3 totals 15 residues. Germline CDR1 LGHNA, CDR2 YSLEER. DNA of the CDR3: TGCGCCAGCAGCCAAGTCCGGCAGGGGGGAGAAAAACTGCTTTTT. It translates to CASSQVRQGGEKLLF.

A note on this clonotype: A read error may explain this, as a much larger clone is one base away. The J gene is TRBJ2-7, the V gene TRBV10-2, with 12 bases aligning to TRBD2. V lost 6 bases to trimming and J lost 6 bases; unmatched junction nucleotides: 6. This CDR3 contains 14 residues. The germline V gene has CDR1 WSHSY and CDR2 SAAADI. The CDR3 sequence: CASSPTSGRLEQYF. In nucleotides, the CDR3 is TGCGCCAGCAGCCCGACTAGCGGGAGACTCGAGCAGTACTTC.

This clonotype was picked up a small number of times. V is TRBV20-1 and J is TRBJ2-1; D might be TRBD2 (6 bases). The V end was cut by 5 bases, the J end by 5 bases, with 16 bases between. CDR1 is DFQATT, CDR2 SNEGSKA, per germline (reference sequence). CDR3 length: 14 amino acids. In DNA form, the CDR3 reads TGCAGTGCTCAGCGGACTATTGGGCACAATGAGCAGTTCTTC. Its translation: CSAQRTIGHNEQFF.

This clonotype was counted many times. The chain joins TRBV6-1 to TRBJ1-2; D possibly corresponds to TRBD1 (5 bases). V lost 7 bases, J lost 6 bases, and 12 bases lay in between. Germline V gene lookup returns CDR1 MNHNS and CDR2 SASEGT. The CDR3 is 12 amino acids. The CDR3: CASMRGVDGYTF. The CDR3 DNA is TGTGCCAGCATGCGGGGCGTAGATGGCTACACCTTC.

This chain's CDR3 is CSVRRPNTGELFF. In DNA form, the CDR3 reads TGCAGTGTAAGGCGCCCGAACACCGGGGAGCTGTTTTTT. J is TRBJ2-2 and V is TRBV20-1; D is ambiguous. The CDR3 is made up of 13 amino acids. The V end lost 7 bases, the J end lost 0 bases, and 9 bases lay between the germline ends. Germline lookup yields CDR1 DFQATT and CDR2 SNEGSKA (reference sequence).

This clonotype was counted only a few times. The rearrangement joins TRBV7-9 to TRBJ2-1, with D uncertain. CDR1 is SEHNR and CDR2 is FQNEAQ in the germline V gene (reference sequence). The V end lost 1 base, the J end lost 6 bases, and 7 bases lay between the germline ends. The CDR3 covers 13 residues. The CDR3 sequence is CASSLGLGNEQFF. For the CDR3, the DNA is TGTGCCAGCAGCTTAGGTCTAGGCAATGAGCAGTTCTTC.